One sample yielded the 24 T cell receptor beta chains listed below, sequenced in a study of cytomegalovirus exposure and HLA in healthy donors (dated 2017 in TCRdb). The library was obtained by the immunoSEQ multiplex PCR assay. For the multiplex PCR, a mixture combining 60 forward primers for TCR Vbeta segments and 13 reverse primers for TCR Jbeta segments was used. TCRdb retrieved this table from immuneACCESS and kept in-frame rearrangements only. Not all clones are present; in checked studies, unresolved V genes account for under half, and no reason is known for the remainder. This sample gives 220,000 or so clones in total; 82% of them show up just once. The top ten constitute roughly 2.5% of the sample. The specimen was PBMCs. These receptor sequences come from a woman in her thirties or forties in good health and CMV-seronegative.

J is TRBJ2-1 and V is TRBV28, with 7 bases aligning to TRBD2. Germline-derived CDR1 and CDR2 are MDHEN and SYDVKM. The CDR3 covers 17 residues. Losses at the gene ends were 1 base for V and 9 bases for J; bases not matched to a gene: 15. CDR3 sequence reads: CASSLFGNSGPGVEQFF. The CDR3 DNA is TGTGCCAGCAGTTTATTCGGTAATAGCGGGCCAGGAGTTGAGCAGTTCTTC. The complete variable domain, with remaining parts taken from reference TRBV28 and TRBJ2-1, reads DVKVTQSSRYLVKRTGEKVFLECVQDMDHENMFWYRQDPGLGLRLIYFSYDVKMKEKGDIPEGYSVSREKKERFSLILESASTNQTSMYLCASSLFGNSGPGVEQFFGPGTRLTVL.

The chain recombines TRBV15 with TRBJ1-3; possibly TRBD1 for D (5 bases). CDR1 and CDR2 (germline): LNHNV, YYDKDF (reference sequence). Trimming cost V 3 bases and J 4 bases, with 13 bases left between them. CDR3 size: 15 residues. The CDR3 sequence: CATSRDTAPGNTIYF. CDR3 nucleotide sequence: TGTGCCACCAGCAGGGACACAGCACCGGGAAACACCATATATTTT.

The rearrangement uses TRBV6-6 and TRBJ2-1; a possible D gene is TRBD2 (7 bases). V lost 7 bases, J lost 10 bases, and 17 bases lay in between. Per germline, CDR1 MNHNY and CDR2 SVGAGI (reference sequence). This CDR3 has 13 residues. CDR3 protein: CASIRQGGGEQFF. The CDR3 DNA reads as TGTGCCAGCATCAGGCAGGGAGGGGGGGAGCAGTTCTTC.

The chain links TRBV9 to TRBJ1-1, with D possibly TRBD1 on 5 matching bases. Trimming left V 3 bases short and J 7 bases short, with 16 bases between. The CDR3 loop spans 14 amino acids. Germline V lookup: CDR1 SGDLS, CDR2 YYNGEE. In DNA, the CDR3 is TGTGCCAGCAGCGCAGAAGGGGATTGGGGTGAAGCTTTCTTT. Translation gives CASSAEGDWGEAFF.

V usage is TRBV19 and J usage is TRBJ1-2, with D unclear. Per germline, CDR1 LNHDA and CDR2 SQIVND (reference sequence). V was trimmed by 5 bases and J by 6 bases, leaving 13 bases between them. The length of the CDR3 is 13 residues. CDR3 amino acids: CASSPSTSNGYTF. CDR3 sequence (DNA): TGTGCCAGTAGTCCTTCGACTTCGAATGGCTACACCTTC. Together with reference TRBV19 and TRBJ1-2, the CDR3 gives the full variable domain: DGGITQSPKYLFRKEGQNVTLSCEQNLNHDAMYWYRQDPGQGLRLIYYSQIVNDFQKGDIAEGYSVSREKKESFPLTVTSAQKNPTAFYLCASSPSTSNGYTFGSGTRLTVV.

This clone was recorded once. The chain couples TRBV10-1 to TRBJ2-1, with 7 bases that match TRBD2. The V gene end was trimmed by 0 bases and the J gene end by 4 bases; junction bases not matched to a gene: 12. There are 18 residues in the CDR3. CDR1 and CDR2 (germline): WNHNN, SYGVQD (reference sequence). The CDR3 DNA follows: TGCGCCAGCAGTGAGTCGACTCGGGCTAGCGGAGGATACAATGAGCAGTTCTTC. Its translation is CASSESTRASGGYNEQFF.

The J gene is TRBJ1-5, the V gene TRBV7-8; the match to TRBD1 covers 8 bases. The CDR3 length is 16 residues. Germline assignment: CDR1 SGHVS and CDR2 FQNEAQ. V dropped 1 base and J dropped 2; count of bases not matched to a gene: 4. CDR3 DNA: TGTGCCAGCAGCTTAGGGGGGGGACAGGGCAATCAGCCCCAGCATTTT. Protein product: CASSLGGGQGNQPQHF.

The J gene is TRBJ2-5, the V gene TRBV7-7; tentative D call: TRBD1 (5 bases). The CDR3 runs 14 residues. Trimming stripped 4 bases from V and 0 bases from J, with 9 bases between. In germline, CDR1 is SSHAT, CDR2 FNYEAQ (reference sequence). CDR3 sequence: CASSSGMYQETQYF. The CDR3 DNA sequence: TGTGCCAGCAGCTCAGGGATGTACCAAGAGACCCAGTACTTC.

CDR3 sequence reads: CASSSWTGMNTEAFF. CDR3 in DNA: TGCGCCAGCAGCTCCTGGACAGGAATGAACACTGAAGCTTTCTTT. V and J are TRBV5-1 and TRBJ1-1; 7 positions match TRBD1. The trim removed 3 bases at V and 0 bases at J, leaving 5 bases unmatched. Germline V gives CDR1 SGHRS, CDR2 YFSETQ. The CDR3 spans 15 residues.

The rearrangement links TRBV6-6 to TRBJ2-3; the match to TRBD1 covers 8 bases. This CDR3 is 14 amino acids long. The germline CDR1 and CDR2 sequences are MNHNY and SVGAGI (reference sequence). J was trimmed by 4 bases and V by 11 bases; bases with no gene match: 11. CDR3 DNA: TGTGCCGCCAGAGACAGGGGTTTTTCAGATACGCAGTATTTT. It specifies CAARDRGFSDTQYF.

The chain carries TRBV7-9 and TRBJ1-1, with D uncertain. This CDR3 spans 14 amino acids. CDR1 SEHNR and CDR2 FQNEAQ come from the germline V gene (reference sequence). V dropped 1 base and J dropped 1 base, with 7 bases sitting between them. DNA of the CDR3: TGTGCCAGCAGCTTAGTCCGGGGGAACACTGAAGCTTTCTTT. Protein sequence: CASSLVRGNTEAFF.

CDR3 DNA: TGTGCCAGCAGCCCGACGGCGGGGGGGCTATACGAGCAGTACTTC. It codes for CASSPTAGGLYEQYF. V is TRBV9 and J is TRBJ2-7; 9 bases agree with TRBD2. Per germline, CDR1 SGDLS and CDR2 YYNGEE. CDR3 length: 15 residues. V was pared by 4 bases and J by 4 bases, with 9 bases of the junction left unmatched. Supplemented by reference TRBV9 and TRBJ2-7, the full variable domain reads DSGVTQTPKHLITATGQRVTLRCSPRSGDLSVYWYQQSLDQGLQFLIQYYNGEERAKGNILERFSAQQFPDLHSELNLSSLELGDSALYFCASSPTAGGLYEQYFGPGTRLTVT.

This chain joins TRBV2 and TRBJ2-5; 8 nucleotides align to TRBD2. The trim removed 7 bases at V and 5 bases at J, leaving 12 bases unmatched. This CDR3 has 15 amino acids. Germline-derived CDR1 and CDR2 are SNHLY and FYNNEI. CDR3 DNA: TGTGCCAGCAAAGGGCTGGGACTAGGGTATGAGACCCAGTACTTC. Translated: CASKGLGLGYETQYF.

The chain joins TRBV9 to TRBJ1-1, with D unclear. V was cut by 3 bases and J by 0 bases, with 3 bases left in between. Germline lookup yields CDR1 SGDLS and CDR2 YYNGEE. The CDR3 length is 12 residues. CDR3 loop: CASSDMNTEAFF. For the CDR3, the DNA is TGTGCCAGCAGCGACATGAACACTGAAGCTTTCTTT.

V gene TRBV7-9 combines with J gene TRBJ2-3; 8 bases align to TRBD2. Germline CDR1 reads SEHNR; CDR2 reads FQNEAQ (reference sequence). V was clipped by 5 bases and J by 6 bases; unmatched bases: 7. The CDR3 totals 14 residues. CDR3 loop: CASSPRTSRDTQYF. Written as DNA, the CDR3 is TGTGCCAGCAGCCCCCGGACTAGCAGGGATACGCAGTATTTT.

J is TRBJ1-6 and V is TRBV5-1, with D uncertain. Per the germline V gene, CDR1 is SGHRS and CDR2 is YFSETQ. There are 16 residues in the CDR3. V gave up 0 bases and J gave up 0 bases, with 7 bases separating them. CDR3 protein: CASSLDPSSYNSPLHF. In DNA form, the CDR3 reads TGCGCCAGCAGCTTGGACCCGAGCTCCTATAATTCACCCCTCCACTTT. Complete variable domain (other parts from reference TRBV5-1 and TRBJ1-6): KAGVTQTPRYLIKTRGQQVTLSCSPISGHRSVSWYQQTPGQGLQFLFEYFSETQRNKGNFPGRFSGRQFSNSRSEMNVSTLELGDSALYLCASSLDPSSYNSPLHFGNGTRLTVT.

This CDR3 reads CASSLLRGTGWGYTF. In DNA form, the CDR3 reads TGTGCCAGCAGCTTACTCCGCGGGACAGGCTGGGGCTACACCTTC. The rearrangement joins TRBV7-9 to TRBJ1-2; TRBD1 matches at 8 bases. J was trimmed by 8 bases and V by 2 bases; bases with no gene match: 10. Germline V gene sequence: CDR1 SEHNR, CDR2 FQNEAQ (reference sequence). The CDR3 spans 15 residues.

The chain is built from TRBV6-6 and TRBJ2-1; 12 nucleotides line up with TRBD1. The CDR3 spans 15 residues. V lost 4 bases and J lost 6; bases outside the gene matches: 4. Germline CDR1 and CDR2: MNHNY and SVGAGI (reference sequence). The CDR3 reads CASSWRDRGRNEQFF. DNA for the CDR3: TGTGCCAGCAGTTGGCGGGACAGGGGGCGCAATGAGCAGTTCTTC.

The rearrangement links TRBV4-1 to TRBJ2-1; D is uncertain. Germline lookup yields CDR1 MGHRA and CDR2 YSYEKL. The CDR3 is made up of 14 amino acids. The V end lost 2 bases, the J end lost 8 bases, and 13 bases lay between the germline ends. The DNA of the CDR3 is TGCGCCAGCAGCCAAAAAACTGGAGTCGATGAGCAGTTCTTC. Its protein product is CASSQKTGVDEQFF.

The chain recombines TRBV18 with TRBJ2-1; 7 positions match TRBD1. The CDR3 is 14 amino acids. V was clipped by 8 bases and J by 4 bases; unmatched bases: 8. Germline V lookup: CDR1 KGHSH, CDR2 LQKENI. This CDR3 is CASNGDRPYNEQFF. The CDR3 DNA is TGTGCCAGCAACGGGGACAGACCATACAATGAGCAGTTCTTC.

This chain uses TRBV19 with TRBJ1-5; D may be TRBD1 (6 bases). The CDR3 is 13 residues long. Germline CDR1 and CDR2: LNHDA and SQIVND (reference sequence). The V end lost 5 bases, the J end lost 5 bases, and 10 bases lay between the germline ends. The CDR3 region is CASSWTVDQPQHF. The CDR3 DNA is TGTGCCAGTAGTTGGACAGTAGATCAGCCCCAGCATTTT.

This chain joins TRBV2 and TRBJ1-1; D is unclear. Germline CDR1 reads SNHLY; CDR2 reads FYNNEI. The V and J ends lost 5 bases and 1 base respectively, with 5 bases between them. CDR3 length equals 12 residues. CDR3 amino acids: CASSLRNTEAFF. The CDR3 region has the DNA TGTGCCAGCAGTCTTAGGAACACTGAAGCTTTCTTT. Drawing the rest from reference TRBV2 and TRBJ1-1, the complete variable domain is EPEVTQTPSHQVTQMGQEVILRCVPISNHLYFYWYRQILGQKVEFLVSFYNNEISEKSEIFDDQFSVERPDGSNFTLKIRSTKLEDSAMYFCASSLRNTEAFFGQGTRLTVV.

The chain has TRBV18 and TRBJ1-5, with 9 bases fitting TRBD1. V shed 3 bases and J 5 bases; nucleotides not matched to a gene: 11. The CDR3 contains 17 residues. Germline CDR1 KGHSH, CDR2 LQKENI. The chain's CDR3 is CASSPRRTGVLDQPQHF. CDR3 bases: TGTGCCAGCTCACCGAGAAGGACAGGGGTATTGGATCAGCCCCAGCATTTT.

The chain uses TRBV11-2 and TRBJ2-7; D possibly corresponds to TRBD1 (7 bases). V was shortened by 1 base and J by 2 bases, with 21 bases between the two germline ends. There are 18 residues in the CDR3. Germline V gene data show CDR1 as SGHAT and CDR2 as FQNNGV. The CDR3: CASSLVTRGVGRAYEQYF. In DNA, the CDR3 is TGTGCCAGCAGCTTAGTTACCAGGGGGGTCGGCCGAGCCTACGAGCAGTACTTC.